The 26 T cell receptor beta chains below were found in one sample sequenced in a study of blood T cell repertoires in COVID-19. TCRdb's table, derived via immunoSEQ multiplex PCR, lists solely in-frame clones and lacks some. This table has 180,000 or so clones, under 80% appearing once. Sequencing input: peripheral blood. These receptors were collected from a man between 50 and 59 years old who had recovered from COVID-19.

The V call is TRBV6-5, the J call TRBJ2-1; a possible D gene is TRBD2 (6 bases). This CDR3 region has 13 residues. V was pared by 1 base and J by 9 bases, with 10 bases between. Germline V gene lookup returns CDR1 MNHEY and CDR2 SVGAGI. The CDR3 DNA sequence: TGTGCCAGCAGTTACTTCCGGGGGTCTGAGCAGTTCTTC. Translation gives CASSYFRGSEQFF.

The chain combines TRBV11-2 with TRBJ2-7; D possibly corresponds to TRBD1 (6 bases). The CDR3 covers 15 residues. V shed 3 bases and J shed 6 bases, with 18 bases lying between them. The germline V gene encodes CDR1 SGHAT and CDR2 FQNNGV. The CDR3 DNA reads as TGTGCCAGCAGCTTCTCTGGGCAGGGGCTGGGCGAGCAGTACTTC. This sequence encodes CASSFSGQGLGEQYF.

This CDR3 reads CASKPRGREKLFF. CDR3 sequence (DNA): TGTGCCAGCAAGCCCAGGGGGCGGGAAAAACTGTTTTTT. The chain links TRBV2 to TRBJ1-4; 8 nucleotides agree with TRBD1. This CDR3 comprises 13 residues. CDR1 and CDR2 (germline): SNHLY, FYNNEI. V dropped 7 bases and J dropped 8; count of bases not matched to a gene: 6.

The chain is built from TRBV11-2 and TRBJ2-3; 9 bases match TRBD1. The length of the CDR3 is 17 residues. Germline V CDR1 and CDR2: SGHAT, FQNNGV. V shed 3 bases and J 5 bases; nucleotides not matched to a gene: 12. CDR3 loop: CASSFGKRDRVIDTQYF. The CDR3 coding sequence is TGTGCCAGCAGCTTTGGTAAACGGGACAGGGTGATAGATACGCAGTATTTT. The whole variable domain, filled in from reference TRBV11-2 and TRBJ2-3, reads EAGVAQSPRYKIIEKRQSVAFWCNPISGHATLYWYQQILGQGPKLLIQFQNNGVVDDSQLPKDRFSAERLKGVDSTLKIQPAKLEDSAVYLCASSFGKRDRVIDTQYFGPGTRLTVL.

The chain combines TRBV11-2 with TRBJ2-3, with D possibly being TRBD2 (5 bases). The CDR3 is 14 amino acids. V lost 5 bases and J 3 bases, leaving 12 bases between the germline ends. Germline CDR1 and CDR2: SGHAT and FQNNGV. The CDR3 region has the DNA TGTGCCAGCAGCCAACCACTAGGGACAGATACGCAGTATTTT. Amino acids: CASSQPLGTDTQYF.

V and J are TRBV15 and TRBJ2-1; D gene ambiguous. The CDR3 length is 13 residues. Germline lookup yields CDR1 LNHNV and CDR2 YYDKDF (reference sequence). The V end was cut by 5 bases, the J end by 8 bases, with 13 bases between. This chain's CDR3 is CATSPTLGDEQFF. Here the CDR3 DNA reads TGTGCCACCAGCCCCACATTGGGCGATGAGCAGTTCTTC.

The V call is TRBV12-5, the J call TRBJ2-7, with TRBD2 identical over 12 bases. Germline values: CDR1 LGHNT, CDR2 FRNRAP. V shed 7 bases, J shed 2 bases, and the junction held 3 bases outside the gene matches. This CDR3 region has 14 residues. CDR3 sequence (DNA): TGTGCTAGTGTCAGGACTAGCGGGGCCTACGAGCAGTACTTC. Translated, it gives CASVRTSGAYEQYF.

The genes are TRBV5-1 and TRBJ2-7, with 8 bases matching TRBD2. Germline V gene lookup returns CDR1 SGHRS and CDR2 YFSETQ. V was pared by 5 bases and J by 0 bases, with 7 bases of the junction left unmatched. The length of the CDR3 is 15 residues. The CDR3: CASSLRRGASYEQYF. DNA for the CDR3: TGCGCCAGCAGTCTGCGGCGGGGGGCCTCCTACGAGCAGTACTTC.

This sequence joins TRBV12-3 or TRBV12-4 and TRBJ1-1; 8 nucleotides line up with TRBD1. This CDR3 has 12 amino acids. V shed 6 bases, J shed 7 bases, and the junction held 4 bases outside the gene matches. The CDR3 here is CASRATGDEAFF. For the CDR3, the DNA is TGTGCCAGCAGGGCGACAGGGGATGAAGCTTTCTTT.

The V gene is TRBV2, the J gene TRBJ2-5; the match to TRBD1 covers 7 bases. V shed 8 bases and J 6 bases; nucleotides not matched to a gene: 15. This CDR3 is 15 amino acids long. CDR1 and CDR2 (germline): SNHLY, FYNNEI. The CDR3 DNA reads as TGTGCCAGCCGAAAAGGGCTGACAGGGCCTCAGACCCAGTACTTC. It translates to CASRKGLTGPQTQYF.

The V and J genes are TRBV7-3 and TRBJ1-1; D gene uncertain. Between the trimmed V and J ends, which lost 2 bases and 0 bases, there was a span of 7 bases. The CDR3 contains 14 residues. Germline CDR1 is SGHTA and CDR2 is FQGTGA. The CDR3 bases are TGTGCCAGCAGCTTAGGCGGGATGAACACTGAAGCTTTCTTT. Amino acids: CASSLGGMNTEAFF. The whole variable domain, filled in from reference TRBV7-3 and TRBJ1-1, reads GAGVSQTPSNKVTEKGKYVELRCDPISGHTALYWYRQSLGQGPEFLIYFQGTGAADDSGLPNDRFFAVRPEGSVSTLKIQRTERGDSAVYLCASSLGGMNTEAFFGQGTRLTVV.

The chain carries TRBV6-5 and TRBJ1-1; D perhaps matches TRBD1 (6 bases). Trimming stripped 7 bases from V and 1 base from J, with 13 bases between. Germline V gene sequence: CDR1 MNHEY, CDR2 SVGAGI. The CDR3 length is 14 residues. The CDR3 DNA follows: TGTGCCAGCAAATTGACAGGAGAGAACACTGAAGCTTTCTTT. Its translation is CASKLTGENTEAFF.

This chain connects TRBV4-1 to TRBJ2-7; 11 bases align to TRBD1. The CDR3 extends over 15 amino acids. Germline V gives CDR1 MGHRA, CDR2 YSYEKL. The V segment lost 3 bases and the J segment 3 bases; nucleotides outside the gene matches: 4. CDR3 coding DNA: TGCGCCAGCAGCCAGGGACAGGGGGGAAACTACGAGCAGTACTTC. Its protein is CASSQGQGGNYEQYF.

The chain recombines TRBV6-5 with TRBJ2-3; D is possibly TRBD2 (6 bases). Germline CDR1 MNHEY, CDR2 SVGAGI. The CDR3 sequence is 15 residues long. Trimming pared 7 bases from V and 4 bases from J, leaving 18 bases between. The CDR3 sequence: CASTSLEGGADTQYF. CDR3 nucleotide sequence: TGTGCCAGCACCTCGCTGGAGGGAGGAGCAGATACGCAGTATTTT.

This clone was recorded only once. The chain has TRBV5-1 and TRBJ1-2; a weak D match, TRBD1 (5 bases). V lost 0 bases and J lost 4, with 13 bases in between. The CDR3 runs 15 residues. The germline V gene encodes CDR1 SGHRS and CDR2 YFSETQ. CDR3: CASSLDAAGPYGYTF. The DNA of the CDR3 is TGCGCCAGCAGCTTGGATGCGGCAGGGCCCTATGGCTACACCTTC.

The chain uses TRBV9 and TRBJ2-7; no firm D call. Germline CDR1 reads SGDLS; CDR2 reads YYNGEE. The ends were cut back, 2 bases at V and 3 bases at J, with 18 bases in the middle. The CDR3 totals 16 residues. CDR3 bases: TGTGCCAGCAGCGTTCCCGTAATGGTTTGGAGCTACGAGCAGTACTTC. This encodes CASSVPVMVWSYEQYF.

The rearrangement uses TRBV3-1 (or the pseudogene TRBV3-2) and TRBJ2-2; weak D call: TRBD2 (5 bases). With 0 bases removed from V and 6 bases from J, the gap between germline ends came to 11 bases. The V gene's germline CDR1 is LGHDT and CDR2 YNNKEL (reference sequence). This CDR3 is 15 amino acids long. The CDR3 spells CASSQDASSSGELFF. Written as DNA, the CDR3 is TGTGCCAGCAGCCAAGACGCCTCTAGCTCCGGGGAGCTGTTTTTT.

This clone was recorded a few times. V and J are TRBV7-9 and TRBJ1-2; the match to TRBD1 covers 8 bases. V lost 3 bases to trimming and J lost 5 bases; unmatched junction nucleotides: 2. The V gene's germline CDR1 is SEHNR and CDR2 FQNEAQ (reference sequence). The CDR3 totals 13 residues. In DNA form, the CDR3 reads TGTGCCAGCAGCTTGGACAGGGAGTATGGCTACACCTTC. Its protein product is CASSLDREYGYTF.

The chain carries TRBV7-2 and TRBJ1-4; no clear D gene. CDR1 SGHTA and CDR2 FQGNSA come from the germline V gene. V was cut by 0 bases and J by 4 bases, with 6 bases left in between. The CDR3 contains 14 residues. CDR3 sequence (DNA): TGTGCCAGCAGCTTAGCCTATGGTAATGAAAAACTGTTTTTT. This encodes CASSLAYGNEKLFF.

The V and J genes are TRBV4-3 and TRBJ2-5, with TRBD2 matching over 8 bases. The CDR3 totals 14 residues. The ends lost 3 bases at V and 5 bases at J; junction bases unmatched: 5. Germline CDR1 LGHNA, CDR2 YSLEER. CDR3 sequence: CASSQGLGRETQYF. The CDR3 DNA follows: TGCGCCAGCAGCCAGGGACTAGGGCGTGAGACCCAGTACTTC.

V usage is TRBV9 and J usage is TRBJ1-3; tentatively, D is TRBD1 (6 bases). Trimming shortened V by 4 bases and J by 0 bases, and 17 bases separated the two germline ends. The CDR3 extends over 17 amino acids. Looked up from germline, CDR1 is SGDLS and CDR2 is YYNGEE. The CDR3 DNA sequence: TGTGCCAGCAGCAAATCAACAGGGCTAAGCTCTGGAAACACCATATATTTT. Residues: CASSKSTGLSSGNTIYF.

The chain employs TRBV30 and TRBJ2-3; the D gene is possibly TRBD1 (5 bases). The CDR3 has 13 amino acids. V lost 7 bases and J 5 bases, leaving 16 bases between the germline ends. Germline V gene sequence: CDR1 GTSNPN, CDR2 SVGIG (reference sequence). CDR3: CASKSRVEDTQYF. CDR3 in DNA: TGTGCCTCCAAGTCCAGGGTTGAAGATACGCAGTATTTT.

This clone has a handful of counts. Written as DNA, the CDR3 is TGTGCCAGCAGCCCCGTAGCGGGTCGGGAGACCCAGTACTTC. This sequence encodes CASSPVAGRETQYF. This chain links TRBV7-2 with TRBJ2-5, with 7 nucleotides matching TRBD2. Germline CDR1 reads SGHTA; CDR2 reads FQGNSA. The CDR3 is 14 amino acids. The V segment lost 5 bases and the J segment 5 bases; nucleotides outside the gene matches: 8. Full variable domain (outside the CDR3, taken from reference TRBV7-2 and TRBJ2-5): GAGVSQSPSNKVTEKGKDVELRCDPISGHTALYWYRQSLGQGLEFLIYFQGNSAPDKSGLPSDRFSAERTGGSVSTLTIQRTQQEDSAVYLCASSPVAGRETQYFGPGTRLLVL.

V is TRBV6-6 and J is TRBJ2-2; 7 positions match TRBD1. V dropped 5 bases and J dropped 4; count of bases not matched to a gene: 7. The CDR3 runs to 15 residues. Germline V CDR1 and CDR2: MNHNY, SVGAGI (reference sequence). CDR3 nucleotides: TGTGCCAGCAGTCAGGGACAGCCATTCACCGGGGAGCTGTTTTTT. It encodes CASSQGQPFTGELFF.

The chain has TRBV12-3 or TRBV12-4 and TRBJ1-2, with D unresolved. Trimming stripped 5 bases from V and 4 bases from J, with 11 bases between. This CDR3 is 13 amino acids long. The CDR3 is CASSAEGLYGYTF. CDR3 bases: TGTGCCAGCAGTGCAGAGGGTCTCTATGGCTACACCTTC.

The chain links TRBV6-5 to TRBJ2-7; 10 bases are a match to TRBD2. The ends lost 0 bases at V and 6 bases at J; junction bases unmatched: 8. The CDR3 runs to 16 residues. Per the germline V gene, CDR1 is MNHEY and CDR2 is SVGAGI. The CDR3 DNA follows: TGTGCCAGCAGTTACTCGGAACCTAGCGGGAGTACCGAGCAGTACTTC. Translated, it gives CASSYSEPSGSTEQYF.